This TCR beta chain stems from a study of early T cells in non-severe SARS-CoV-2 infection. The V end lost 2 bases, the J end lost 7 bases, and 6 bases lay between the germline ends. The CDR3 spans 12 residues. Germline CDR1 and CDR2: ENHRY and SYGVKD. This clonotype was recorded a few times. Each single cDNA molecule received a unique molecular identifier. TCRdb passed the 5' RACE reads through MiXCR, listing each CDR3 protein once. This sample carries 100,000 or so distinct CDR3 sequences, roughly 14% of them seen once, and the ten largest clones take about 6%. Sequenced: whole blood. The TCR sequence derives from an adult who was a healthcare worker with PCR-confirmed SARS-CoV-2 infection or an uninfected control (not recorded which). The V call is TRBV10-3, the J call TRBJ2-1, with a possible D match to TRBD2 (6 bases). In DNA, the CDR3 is TGTGCCATCAGTGAGGCGGGGAATGAGCAGTTCTTC. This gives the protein CAISEAGNEQFF.